This T cell receptor beta chain was documented in a study of T cells in Graves' hyperthyroidism and ophthalmopathy. The PBMCs were sourced from fresh peripheral blood (more than 8.5 ml). The length of the CDR3 is 15 residues. Germline CDR1 reads SEHNR; CDR2 reads FQNEAQ (reference sequence). Losses at the gene ends were 6 bases for V and 7 bases for J; bases not matched to a gene: 12. Of note for this clonotype: What it recognizes is unknown.

Regarding the study as a whole: In validation, the model predicted ophthalmopathy. These predictions came a median about 6.5 months before onset.

Amplified TCR beta CDR3 regions derived from RNA transcripts. The HTBI primer set was used in a first-round RT-PCR of the TCR CDR3. In TCRdb, the multiplex PCR reads were re-called with MiXCR into one record per CDR3 protein. This table holds about 510,000 distinct CDR3 sequences, about 15% found once. This clonotype originated in a middle-aged woman with Graves' hyperthyroidism. The V and J genes are TRBV7-9 and TRBJ2-7, with 10 bases that match TRBD1. Source material: blood. CDR3 sequence (DNA): TGTGCCAGCAGGTTCGCGCCGGACAGGGGGTTTGAGCAGTACTTC. It yields the protein CASRFAPDRGFEQYF.